This T cell receptor (beta chain) was documented in a study of T cell responses to AZD1222 COVID-19 vaccine. Libraries were prepared by immunoSEQ multiplex PCR; TCRdb keeps only in-frame clonotypes and omits some of them. Among roughly 200,000 clones listed, about 86% were seen once. This clone was detected once. The target antigen is unknown. Study findings and constraints: The study identified only six AZD1222 recipients as seropositive at baseline. Spike-specific TCR breadth and depth rose after two AZD1222 doses.

The clonotype comes from an adult in good health. This sample comprised peripheral blood, obtained on day 0 of AZD1222 vaccination.

The CDR3 region is CASTPRVPQGFNSPLHF. DNA of the CDR3: TGTGCCAGCACCCCCAGGGTACCTCAGGGGTTTAATTCACCCCTCCACTTT. The chain carries TRBV27 and TRBJ1-6; possible D gene TRBD1, 6 bases. The germline gives CDR1 MNHEY, CDR2 SMNVEV (reference sequence). The CDR3 has 17 residues. V was shortened by 7 bases and J by 6 bases, with 22 bases between the two germline ends.